This passage covers 2 T cell receptor beta chains from one sample sequenced in a study of T cells in localized non-small cell lung cancer. Libraries were prepared by immunoSEQ multiplex PCR; TCRdb keeps only in-frame clonotypes and omits some of them. The sample has about 41,000 clones; roughly 80% are singletons. The sequenced sample was PBMCs, obtained before any cancer treatment. The receptor set was obtained from a man aged 40 to 70 with stage II lung adenocarcinoma.

This chain links TRBV7-9 with TRBJ1-1; D unclear. This CDR3 is built from 11 residues. Germline loops: CDR1 SEHNR, CDR2 FQNEAQ (reference sequence). Deletions cut 4 bases from V and 5 bases from J, with 5 bases between. CDR3 protein: CASSYTTEAFF. The CDR3 bases are TGTGCCAGCAGCTATACAACTGAAGCTTTCTTT.

The CDR3 loop is CASSWGQATNEKLFF. The CDR3 DNA follows: TGTGCCAGCAGCTGGGGGCAAGCAACTAATGAAAAACTGTTTTTT. The chain joins TRBV5-5 to TRBJ1-4; possible D gene TRBD1, 6 bases. Germline V lookup: CDR1 SGHKS, CDR2 YYEKEE (reference sequence). The CDR3 is 15 residues long. Trimming left V 3 bases short and J 0 bases short, with 9 bases between.